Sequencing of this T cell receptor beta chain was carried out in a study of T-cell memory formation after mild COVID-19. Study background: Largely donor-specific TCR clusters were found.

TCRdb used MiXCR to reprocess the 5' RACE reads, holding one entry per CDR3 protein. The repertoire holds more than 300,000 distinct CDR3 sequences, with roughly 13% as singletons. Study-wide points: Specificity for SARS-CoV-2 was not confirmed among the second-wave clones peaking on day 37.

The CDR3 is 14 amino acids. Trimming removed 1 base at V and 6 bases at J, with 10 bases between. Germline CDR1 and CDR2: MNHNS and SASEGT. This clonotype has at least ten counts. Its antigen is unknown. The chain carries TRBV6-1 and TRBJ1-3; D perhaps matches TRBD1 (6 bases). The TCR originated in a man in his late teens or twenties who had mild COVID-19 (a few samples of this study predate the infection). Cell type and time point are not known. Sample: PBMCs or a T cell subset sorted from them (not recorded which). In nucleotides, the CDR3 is TGTGCCAGCAGTGAAGAGGAGGGGGTAAACACCATATATTTT. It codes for CASSEEEGVNTIYF.